The 11 T cell receptor beta chains presented below share a single source sample, sequenced in a study of blood T cell repertoires in COVID-19. The assay was immunoSEQ multiplex PCR, and TCRdb's table has in-frame clones only and misses some. The sample consists of over 250,000 clones, approximately 89% of them appearing once. Sequenced material: PBMCs or T cells enriched from blood (not recorded which). The receptors come from a woman aged 18 to 35 who had recovered from COVID-19.

This chain connects TRBV7-8 to TRBJ2-2; weak D call: TRBD2 (6 bases). The CDR3 loop spans 15 amino acids. Germline V gene lookup returns CDR1 SGHVS and CDR2 FQNEAQ. V was trimmed by 5 bases and J by 6 bases, leaving 16 bases between them. For the CDR3, the DNA is TGTGCCAGCAGCCCCCGCGGGGTCCTAGCCGGGGAGCTGTTTTTT. Its translation is CASSPRGVLAGELFF.

The chain joins TRBV7-8 to TRBJ2-5; D not certain. This CDR3 is 14 amino acids long. Germline lookup yields CDR1 SGHVS and CDR2 FQNEAQ. Trimming took 5 bases from V and 7 from J, leaving 17 bases between them. The CDR3 DNA follows: TGTGCCAGCAGCCCATTCTCGAGGCGAGGGACCCAGTACTTC. Translation: CASSPFSRRGTQYF.

In its sample, this clone was seen once. V is TRBV28 and J is TRBJ1-5, with D tentatively TRBD1 (5 bases). CDR3 size: 22 residues. The V end was cut by 2 bases, the J end by 1 base, with 30 bases between. In germline, CDR1 is MDHEN, CDR2 SYDVKM. The CDR3 DNA reads as TGTGCCAGCAGTTTAAGGAGCGGGGAGGGCCAGGGCAGGATTTGGAGCAATCAGCCCCAGCATTTT. This encodes CASSLRSGEGQGRIWSNQPQHF. Supplemented by reference TRBV28 and TRBJ1-5, the full variable domain reads DVKVTQSSRYLVKRTGEKVFLECVQDMDHENMFWYRQDPGLGLRLIYFSYDVKMKEKGDIPEGYSVSREKKERFSLILESASTNQTSMYLCASSLRSGEGQGRIWSNQPQHFGDGTRLSIL.

The rearrangement links TRBV25-1 to TRBJ1-2, with a possible D match to TRBD1 (6 bases). V lost 2 bases and J 8 bases, leaving 9 bases between the germline ends. This CDR3 has 12 residues. Looked up from germline, CDR1 is MGHDK and CDR2 is SYGVNS. The CDR3 DNA follows: TGTGCCAGCAGTGAACAGGGGCTCGGCTACACCTTC. Translation: CASSEQGLGYTF.

V and J are TRBV15 and TRBJ1-1; TRBD1 is a possible D gene (6 bases). Germline CDR1 and CDR2: LNHNV and YYDKDF (reference sequence). This CDR3 comprises 14 residues. The germline V and J ends were trimmed by 8 bases and 6 bases, with 19 bases remaining between them. DNA of the CDR3: TGTGCCACCGCGTCGTACAGGGCGGTCGCTGAAGCTTTCTTT. Protein: CATASYRAVAEAFF.

V is TRBV24-1 and J is TRBJ2-3; D remains ambiguous. Germline V gene sequence: CDR1 KGHDR, CDR2 SFDVKD. The germline V and J ends were trimmed by 3 bases and 2 bases, with 17 bases remaining between them. The CDR3 has 17 residues. The CDR3 here is CATSDPSTQTATDTQYF. The DNA of the CDR3 is TGTGCCACCAGTGATCCCTCGACTCAAACCGCCACAGATACGCAGTATTTT.

V gene TRBV5-5 combines with J gene TRBJ2-7; D not certain. V lost 0 bases and J lost 6, with 7 bases in between. Germline V gene data show CDR1 as SGHKS and CDR2 as YYEKEE (reference sequence). The length of the CDR3 is 12 residues. CDR3 protein: CASSLVGFEQYF. The CDR3 DNA sequence: TGTGCCAGCAGCTTGGTCGGTTTCGAGCAGTACTTC.

The V call is TRBV15, the J call TRBJ1-6; 8 bases map to TRBD1. CDR3 length: 14 amino acids. V lost 5 bases and J lost 5; bases outside the gene matches: 2. Germline V CDR1 and CDR2: LNHNV, YYDKDF (reference sequence). The CDR3 is CATSLDRDNSPLHF. CDR3 coding DNA: TGTGCCACCAGCCTGGACAGGGATAATTCACCCCTCCACTTT.

This chain joins TRBV9 and TRBJ2-1, with 8 bases lining up with TRBD1. The CDR3 covers 15 residues. Germline CDR1 reads SGDLS; CDR2 reads YYNGEE. Trimming removed 0 bases from V and 3 bases from J; junction bases left unmatched: 2. CDR3 protein: CASSVEGTGYNEQFF. The CDR3 nucleotides are TGTGCCAGCAGCGTAGAGGGGACAGGCTACAATGAGCAGTTCTTC.

Here the CDR3 reads CASSRRGAGYGYTF. CDR3 nucleotides: TGTGCCAGCAGCAGACGGGGGGCGGGCTATGGCTACACCTTC. The J gene is TRBJ1-2, the V gene TRBV5-4, with a possible D match to TRBD1 (6 bases). The germline gives CDR1 SGHNT, CDR2 YYREEE (reference sequence). The CDR3 has 14 amino acids. V was trimmed by 4 bases and J by 4 bases, leaving 14 bases between them.

The gene calls are TRBV27 and TRBJ1-2; TRBD1 matches 7 bases. This CDR3 has 16 residues. V shed 6 bases, J shed 0 bases, and the junction held 10 bases outside the gene matches. CDR1 and CDR2 (germline): MNHEY, SMNVEV (reference sequence). DNA of the CDR3: TGTGCCAGCAGATCGCCCACTGACAGGGCTAACTATGGCTACACCTTC. Encoded protein: CASRSPTDRANYGYTF.